This T cell receptor (beta chain) was captured by sequencing in a study of cytomegalovirus exposure and HLA in healthy donors. Study findings and constraints: The tendency of first-cohort TCR clusters to co-occur in the 120 or so validation repertoires emerged from a later analysis. Researchers catalogued approximately 160 TCR beta chains as cytomegalovirus-associated.

Assay used: immunoSEQ multiplex PCR; TCRdb lists only in-frame clones, some missing. In the table there are about 120,000 clones, about 83% of which are singletons. In the case of this clone: The antigen remains undetermined.

V was pared by 3 bases and J by 1 base, with 5 bases of the junction left unmatched. The CDR3 is 16 residues long. CDR1 and CDR2 from the germline V gene are SGHVS and FNYEAQ. Sequenced: PBMCs. The receptor was derived from a man in his late teens or twenties in good health and CMV-seronegative. V and J are TRBV7-6 and TRBJ2-2, with TRBD2 identical over 7 bases. The CDR3 nucleotides are TGTGCCAGCAGCTTGCGGGAGAGGGGGAACACCGGGGAGCTGTTTTTT. Protein product: CASSLRERGNTGELFF. Drawing the rest from reference TRBV7-6 and TRBJ2-2, the complete variable domain is GAGVSQSPRYKVTKRGQDVALRCDPISGHVSLYWYRQALGQGPEFLTYFNYEAQQDKSGLPNDRFSAERPEGSISTLTIQRTEQRDSAMYRCASSLRERGNTGELFFGEGSRLTVL.